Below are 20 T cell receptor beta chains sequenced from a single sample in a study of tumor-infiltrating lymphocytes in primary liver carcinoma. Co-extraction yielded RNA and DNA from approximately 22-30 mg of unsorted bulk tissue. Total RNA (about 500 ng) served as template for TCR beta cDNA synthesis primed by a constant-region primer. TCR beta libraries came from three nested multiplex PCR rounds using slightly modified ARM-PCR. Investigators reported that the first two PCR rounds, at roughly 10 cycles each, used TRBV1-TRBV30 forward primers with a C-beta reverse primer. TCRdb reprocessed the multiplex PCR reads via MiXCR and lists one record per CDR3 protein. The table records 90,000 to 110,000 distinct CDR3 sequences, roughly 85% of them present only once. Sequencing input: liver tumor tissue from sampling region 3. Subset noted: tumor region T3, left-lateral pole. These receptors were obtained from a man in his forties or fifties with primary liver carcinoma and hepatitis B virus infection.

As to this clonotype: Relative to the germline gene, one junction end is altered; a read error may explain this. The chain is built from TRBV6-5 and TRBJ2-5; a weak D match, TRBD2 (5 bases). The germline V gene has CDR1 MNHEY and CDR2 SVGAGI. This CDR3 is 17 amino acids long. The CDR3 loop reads CASNYSKVWAPGKTQNF. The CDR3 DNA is TGTGCCAGCAATTACTCGAAGGTCTGGGCCCCGGGAAAGACCCAGAACTTC.

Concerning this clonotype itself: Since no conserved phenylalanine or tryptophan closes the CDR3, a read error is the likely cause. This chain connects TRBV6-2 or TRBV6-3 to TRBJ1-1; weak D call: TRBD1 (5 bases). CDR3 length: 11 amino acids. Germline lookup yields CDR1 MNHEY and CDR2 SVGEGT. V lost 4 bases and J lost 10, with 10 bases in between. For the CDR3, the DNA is TGTGCCAGCAGTTTGGCAGGGCCAGCTTTCATT. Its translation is CASSLAGPAFI.

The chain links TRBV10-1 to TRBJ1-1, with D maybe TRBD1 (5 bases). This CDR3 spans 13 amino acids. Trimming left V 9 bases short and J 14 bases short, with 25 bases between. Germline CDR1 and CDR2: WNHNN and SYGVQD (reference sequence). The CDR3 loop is CASTDNFNTGAFF. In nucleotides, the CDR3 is TGCGCCAGTACGGACAATTTCAACACTGGAGCATTCTTT.

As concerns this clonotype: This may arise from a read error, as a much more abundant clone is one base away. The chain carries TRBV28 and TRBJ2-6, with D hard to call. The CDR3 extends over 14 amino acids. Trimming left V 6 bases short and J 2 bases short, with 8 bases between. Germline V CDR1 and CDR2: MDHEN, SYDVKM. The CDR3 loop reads CASRSPAGANVLTF. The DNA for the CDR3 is TGTGCCAGCAGATCCCCCGCTGGGGCCAACGTCCTGACTTTC.

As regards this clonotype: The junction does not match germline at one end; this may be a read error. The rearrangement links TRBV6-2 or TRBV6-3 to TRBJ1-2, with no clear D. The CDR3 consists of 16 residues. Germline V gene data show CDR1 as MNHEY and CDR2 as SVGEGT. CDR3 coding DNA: TGTGTCAGTGGTCCGAGCGGAACCTTTACATTCTATGTCTACACCTTC. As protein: CVSGPSGTFTFYVYTF.

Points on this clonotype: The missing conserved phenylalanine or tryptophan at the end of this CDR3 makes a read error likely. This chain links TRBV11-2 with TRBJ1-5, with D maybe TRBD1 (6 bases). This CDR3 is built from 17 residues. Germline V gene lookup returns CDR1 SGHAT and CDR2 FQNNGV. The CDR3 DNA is TGTGCCAGCAGCTTAGTAGGGGTAACAGGGAACAATCAGCTCCAGCATTAT. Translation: CASSLVGVTGNNQLQHY.

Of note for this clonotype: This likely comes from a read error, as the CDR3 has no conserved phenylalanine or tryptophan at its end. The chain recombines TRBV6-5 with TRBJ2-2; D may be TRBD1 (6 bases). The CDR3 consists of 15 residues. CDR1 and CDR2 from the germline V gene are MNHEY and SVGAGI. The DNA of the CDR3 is TGTACCAGCAGTCCACCGACAGGAGACACCGGGGAGCTGTTTTCT. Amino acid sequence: CTSSPPTGDTGELFS.

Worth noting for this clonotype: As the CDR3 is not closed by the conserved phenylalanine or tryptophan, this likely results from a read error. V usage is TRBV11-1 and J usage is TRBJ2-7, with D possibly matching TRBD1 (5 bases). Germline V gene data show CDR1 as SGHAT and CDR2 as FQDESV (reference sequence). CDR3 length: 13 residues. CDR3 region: CVSKGKRSYEQYL. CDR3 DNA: TGTGTCAGCAAGGGGAAGCGATCCTACGAGCAGTACTTA.

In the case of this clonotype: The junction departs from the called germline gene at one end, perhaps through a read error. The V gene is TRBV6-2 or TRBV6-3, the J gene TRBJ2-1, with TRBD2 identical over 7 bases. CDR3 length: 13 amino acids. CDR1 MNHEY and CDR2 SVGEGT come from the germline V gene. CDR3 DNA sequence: TGTACCAGCAGGACTAGTTGGAGAACTGAGCAGTTCTTC. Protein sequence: CTSRTSWRTEQFF.

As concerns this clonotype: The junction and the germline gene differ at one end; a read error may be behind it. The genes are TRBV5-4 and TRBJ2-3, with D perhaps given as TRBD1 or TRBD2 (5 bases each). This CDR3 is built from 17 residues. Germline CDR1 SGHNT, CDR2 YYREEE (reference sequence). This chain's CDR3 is CASNLWGSGLSTDTQYF. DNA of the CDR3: TGTGCCAGCAACTTGTGGGGGTCGGGGCTTAGCACAGATACGCAGTATTTT.

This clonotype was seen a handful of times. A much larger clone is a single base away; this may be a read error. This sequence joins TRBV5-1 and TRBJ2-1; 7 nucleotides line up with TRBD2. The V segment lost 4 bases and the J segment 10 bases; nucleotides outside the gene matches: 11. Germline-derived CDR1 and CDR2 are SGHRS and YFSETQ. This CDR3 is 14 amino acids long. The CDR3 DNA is TGCGCCAGCAGCGCAACGGGACTACCGGGGGAGCAGTTCTTC. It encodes CASSATGLPGEQFF.

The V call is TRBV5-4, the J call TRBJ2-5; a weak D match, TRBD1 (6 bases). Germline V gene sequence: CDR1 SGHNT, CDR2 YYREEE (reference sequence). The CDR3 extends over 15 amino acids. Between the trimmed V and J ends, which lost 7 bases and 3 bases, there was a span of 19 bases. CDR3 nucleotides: TGTGCCAGCCGAAAGGGGGAGAGTGGCGAAGAGACCCAGTACTTC. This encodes CASRKGESGEETQYF.

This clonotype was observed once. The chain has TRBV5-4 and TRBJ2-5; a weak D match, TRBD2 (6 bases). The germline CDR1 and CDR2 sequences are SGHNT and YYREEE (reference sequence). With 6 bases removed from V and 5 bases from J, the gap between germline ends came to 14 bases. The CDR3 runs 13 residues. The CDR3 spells CASNTAGSETQYF. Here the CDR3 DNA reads TGTGCCAGCAACACAGCGGGCTCGGAGACCCAGTACTTC. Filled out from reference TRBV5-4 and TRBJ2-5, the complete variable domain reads ETGVTQSPTHLIKTRGQQVTLRCSSQSGHNTVSWYQQALGQGPQFIFQYYREEENGRGNFPPRFSGLQFPNYSSELNVNALELDDSALYLCASNTAGSETQYFGPGTRLLVL.

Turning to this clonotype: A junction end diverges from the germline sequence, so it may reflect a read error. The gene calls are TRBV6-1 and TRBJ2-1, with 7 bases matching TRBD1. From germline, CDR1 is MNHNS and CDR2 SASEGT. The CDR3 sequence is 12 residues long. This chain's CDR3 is CVSRGTWGEQFF. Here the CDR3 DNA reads TGTGTCAGCAGGGGGACGTGGGGTGAACAGTTCTTC.

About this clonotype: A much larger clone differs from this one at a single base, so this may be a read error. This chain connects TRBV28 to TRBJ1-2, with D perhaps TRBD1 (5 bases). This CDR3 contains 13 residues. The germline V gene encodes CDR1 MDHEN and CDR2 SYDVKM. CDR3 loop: CASGFGGGYGYTF. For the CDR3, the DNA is TGTGCCAGCGGTTTTGGGGGGGGCTATGGCTACACCTTC.

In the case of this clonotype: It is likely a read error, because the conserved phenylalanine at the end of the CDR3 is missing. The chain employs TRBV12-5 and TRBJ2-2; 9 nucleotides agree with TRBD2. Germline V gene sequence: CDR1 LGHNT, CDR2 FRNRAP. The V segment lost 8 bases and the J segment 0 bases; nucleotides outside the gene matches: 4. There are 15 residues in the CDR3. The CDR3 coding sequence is TGTGCTAGTCGTCCTAGCGGGACGAACACCGGGGAGCTGTTTCTT. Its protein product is CASRPSGTNTGELFL.

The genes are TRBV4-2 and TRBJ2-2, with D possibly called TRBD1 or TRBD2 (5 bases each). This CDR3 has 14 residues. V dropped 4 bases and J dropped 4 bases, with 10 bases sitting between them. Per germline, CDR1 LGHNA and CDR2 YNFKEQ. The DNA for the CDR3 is TGTGCCAGCAGCCCGGGGCGTTCCACCGGGGAGCTGTTTTTT. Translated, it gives CASSPGRSTGELFF.

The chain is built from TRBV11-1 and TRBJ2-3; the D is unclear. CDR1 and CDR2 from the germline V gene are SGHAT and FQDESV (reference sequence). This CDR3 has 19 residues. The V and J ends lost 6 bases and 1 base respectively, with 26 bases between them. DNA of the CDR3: TGTGCCAGCAGATCTTGGGGAAGCTCTGTTGGAGTCCGCACAGATACGCAGTATTTT. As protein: CASRSWGSSVGVRTDTQYF.

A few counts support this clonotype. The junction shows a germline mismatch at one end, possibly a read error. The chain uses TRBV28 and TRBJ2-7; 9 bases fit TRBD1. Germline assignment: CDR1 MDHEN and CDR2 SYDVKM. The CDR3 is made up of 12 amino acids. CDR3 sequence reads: CASEGQGHEQYF. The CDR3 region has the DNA TGTGCCAGCGAGGGACAGGGCCACGAGCAGTATTTC.

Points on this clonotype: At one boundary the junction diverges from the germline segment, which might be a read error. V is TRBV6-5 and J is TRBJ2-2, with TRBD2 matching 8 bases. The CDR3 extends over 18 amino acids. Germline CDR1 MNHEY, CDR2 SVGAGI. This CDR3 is CASSYSSGSGGSTGELFF. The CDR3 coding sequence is TGTGCCAGCAGTTACTCGAGCGGGTCGGGAGGGAGCACCGGGGAACTGTTTTTT.